The entry that follows covers one T cell receptor (beta chain) sequence. As yet, its antigen is unknown. The germline V gene encodes CDR1 LGHDT and CDR2 YNNKEL (reference sequence). Trimming removed 1 base at V and 4 bases at J, with 10 bases between. This CDR3 has 14 residues. This record comes from a study of T cell responses to AZD1222 COVID-19 vaccine. Produced via immunoSEQ multiplex PCR; TCRdb's table is partial and in-frame only. The sample has some 200,000 clones; 88% are singletons. Study conclusions and caveats: Spike-specific TCR breadth and depth grew following two AZD1222 doses.

This chain uses TRBV3-1 (or the pseudogene TRBV3-2) with TRBJ2-5; D is undetermined. Here the sequenced sample was peripheral blood, taken 28 days after the second AZD1222 dose. The TCR sequence derives from an adult who received the AZD1222 COVID-19 vaccine. CDR3 coding DNA: TGTGCCAGCAGCCAAGCAGGTCCCCGAGAGACCCAGTACTTC. Its protein product is CASSQAGPRETQYF.